Listed below are T cell receptor beta chains from one sample, sequenced in a study of blood T cell repertoires in COVID-19. TCRdb keeps only in-frame clones here, not all; method: immunoSEQ multiplex PCR. The table includes tens of thousands of clones, more than 75% detected once. Sequencing was carried out using peripheral blood. Receptor source: a human donor with active COVID-19. The donor label of this sample is uncertain. Both conserved end residues are part of each CDR3. A D gene is named only where the DNA matches it firmly. For some rows the clone size is stated as once, few or many, or as a class when expanded; others skip it.

j_call: TRBJ1-6; d_call: NA; v_call: TRBV11-2; clone_size: NA; cdr3_aa: CASSFLFTGSNSPLHF; cdr3_nt: TGTGCCAGCAGCTTCCTTTTCACAGGGAGTAATTCACCCCTCCACTTT
j_call: TRBJ1-1; d_call: TRBD1; v_call: TRBV13; clone_size: NA; cdr3_aa: CASSLGQGPVNTEAFF; cdr3_nt: TGTGCCAGCAGCTTGGGACAGGGCCCGGTGAACACTGAAGCTTTCTTT
j_call: TRBJ1-4; d_call: NA; v_call: TRBV7-2; clone_size: NA; cdr3_aa: CASSVPGGGEKLFF; cdr3_nt: TGTGCCAGCAGCGTCCCGGGGGGCGGTGAAAAACTGTTTTTT
j_call: TRBJ2-7; d_call: NA; v_call: TRBV6-5; clone_size: NA; cdr3_aa: CASSYQPFGFEQYF; cdr3_nt: TGTGCCAGCAGTTACCAGCCCTTCGGGTTCGAGCAGTACTTC
j_call: TRBJ2-3; d_call: TRBD2; v_call: TRBV9; clone_size: once; cdr3_aa: CASSPPGRGITDTQYF; cdr3_nt: TGTGCCAGCAGCCCCCCGGGGCGGGGGATTACAGATACGCAGTATTTT
j_call: TRBJ1-3; d_call: NA; v_call: TRBV4-2; clone_size: NA; cdr3_aa: CASSQLGGGNTIYF; cdr3_nt: TGTGCCAGCAGCCAATTGGGGGGTGGAAACACCATATATTTT
j_call: TRBJ1-3; d_call: TRBD1; v_call: TRBV9; clone_size: NA; cdr3_aa: CASSVAGTGVFGNTIYF; cdr3_nt: TGTGCCAGCAGCGTAGCCGGGACAGGGGTTTTTGGAAACACCATATATTTT
j_call: TRBJ2-7; d_call: NA; v_call: TRBV10-3; clone_size: NA; cdr3_aa: CAIGPVTKYEQYF; cdr3_nt: TGTGCCATCGGTCCAGTAACAAAGTACGAGCAGTACTTC
j_call: TRBJ1-4; d_call: NA; v_call: TRBV21-1; clone_size: NA; cdr3_aa: CASSRHLTRNEKLFF; cdr3_nt: TGTGCCAGCAGCCGACATTTGACCAGAAATGAAAAACTGTTTTTT
j_call: TRBJ2-3; d_call: TRBD2; v_call: TRBV5-1; clone_size: NA; cdr3_aa: CASSYPKGLAGPDTQYF; cdr3_nt: TGCGCCAGCAGCTACCCAAAGGGACTAGCGGGCCCGGATACGCAGTATTTT
j_call: TRBJ2-1; d_call: TRBD2; v_call: TRBV4-2; clone_size: NA; cdr3_aa: CASSQDLSGGAYNEQFF; cdr3_nt: TGTGCCAGCAGCCAAGATCTAAGCGGGGGGGCTTACAATGAGCAGTTCTTC
j_call: TRBJ1-5; d_call: TRBD1; v_call: TRBV18; clone_size: NA; cdr3_aa: CASSPGQGSNQPQHF; cdr3_nt: TGTGCCAGCTCACCGGGACAGGGAAGCAATCAGCCCCAGCATTTT
j_call: TRBJ2-5; d_call: NA; v_call: TRBV11-1; clone_size: NA; cdr3_aa: CASNARRVGETQYF; cdr3_nt: TGTGCCAGCAACGCGCGGAGGGTTGGGGAGACCCAGTACTTC
j_call: TRBJ2-1; d_call: TRBD2; v_call: TRBV2; clone_size: few; cdr3_aa: CASSPPSSGGNKGERANEQFF; cdr3_nt: TGTGCCAGCAGCCCCCCCAGCAGCGGGGGAAACAAGGGGGAAAGGGCTAATGAGCAGTTCTTC
j_call: TRBJ2-6; d_call: TRBD1; v_call: TRBV7-3; clone_size: NA; cdr3_aa: CASSPGTGPSGANVLTF; cdr3_nt: TGTGCCAGCAGCCCCGGGACAGGGCCCTCTGGGGCCAACGTCCTGACTTTC
j_call: TRBJ2-7; d_call: TRBD1; v_call: TRBV10-3; clone_size: NA; cdr3_aa: CAASGTALRGYEQYF; cdr3_nt: TGTGCCGCCTCCGGGACAGCGCTTCGTGGGTACGAGCAGTACTTC
j_call: TRBJ2-2; d_call: NA; v_call: TRBV5-1; clone_size: NA; cdr3_aa: CASSNGTLSTGELFF; cdr3_nt: TGCGCCAGCAGCAACGGGACTCTTAGCACCGGGGAGCTGTTTTTT
j_call: TRBJ1-1; d_call: TRBD1; v_call: TRBV6-6; clone_size: few; cdr3_aa: CASSSPGDSKNTEAFF; cdr3_nt: TGTGCCAGCAGTTCCCCGGGGGACAGCAAGAACACTGAAGCTTTCTTT
j_call: TRBJ1-5; d_call: NA; v_call: TRBV18; clone_size: NA; cdr3_aa: CASSPGTPNQPQHF; cdr3_nt: TGTGCCAGCTCACCGGGGACACCGAATCAGCCCCAGCATTTT
j_call: TRBJ2-2; d_call: TRBD1; v_call: TRBV4-3; clone_size: NA; cdr3_aa: CASSQEAGTGTGELFF; cdr3_nt: TGCGCCAGCAGCCAGGAAGCCGGGACAGGGACCGGGGAGCTGTTTTTT
j_call: TRBJ2-3; d_call: TRBD1; v_call: TRBV29-1; clone_size: NA; cdr3_aa: CSVRTGSGNTQYF; cdr3_nt: TGCAGCGTCCGGACAGGTAGTGGAAATACGCAGTATTTT
j_call: TRBJ2-1; d_call: NA; v_call: TRBV2; clone_size: NA; cdr3_aa: CASMRALEQFF; cdr3_nt: TGTGCCAGCATGCGCGCCTTAGAGCAGTTCTTC
j_call: TRBJ2-5; d_call: NA; v_call: TRBV5-6; clone_size: NA; cdr3_aa: CASSLRGMGQETQYF; cdr3_nt: TGTGCCAGCAGCTTGCGGGGTATGGGGCAAGAGACCCAGTACTTC
j_call: TRBJ2-2; d_call: NA; v_call: TRBV5-1; clone_size: NA; cdr3_aa: CASSLGRNTGELFF; cdr3_nt: TGCGCCAGCAGCTTGGGGAGGAACACCGGGGAGCTGTTTTTT
j_call: TRBJ1-2; d_call: NA; v_call: TRBV28; clone_size: NA; cdr3_aa: CATIEAGIYYGYTF; cdr3_nt: TGTGCCACCATCGAGGCGGGGATCTACTATGGCTACACCTTC
j_call: TRBJ2-2; d_call: TRBD1; v_call: TRBV9; clone_size: NA; cdr3_aa: CASSVYDRGLGGELFF; cdr3_nt: TGTGCCAGCAGCGTCTACGACAGGGGGCTAGGCGGGGAGCTGTTTTTT
j_call: TRBJ2-1; d_call: NA; v_call: TRBV7-2; clone_size: NA; cdr3_aa: CASSPTTGNEQFF; cdr3_nt: TGTGCCAGCAGCCCGACGACTGGCAATGAGCAGTTCTTC
j_call: TRBJ1-2; d_call: TRBD1; v_call: TRBV7-2; clone_size: once; cdr3_aa: CASRPGTGAGTGGYTF; cdr3_nt: TGTGCCAGCAGACCCGGGACAGGGGCTGGTACGGGTGGCTACACCTTC
j_call: TRBJ2-1; d_call: TRBD2; v_call: TRBV15; clone_size: NA; cdr3_aa: CATSTGLADRSYNEQFF; cdr3_nt: TGTGCCACCAGCACGGGACTAGCGGACCGCTCCTACAATGAGCAGTTCTTC
j_call: TRBJ2-3; d_call: NA; v_call: TRBV5-4; clone_size: NA; cdr3_aa: CASSSRRGGFDTDTQYF; cdr3_nt: TGTGCCAGCAGCTCGAGACGGGGAGGTTTCGACACAGATACGCAGTATTTT
j_call: TRBJ2-3; d_call: NA; v_call: TRBV18; clone_size: NA; cdr3_aa: CASSQDSYLTDTQYF; cdr3_nt: TGTGCCAGCTCCCAGGACTCTTACCTCACAGATACGCAGTATTTT
j_call: TRBJ1-1; d_call: TRBD1; v_call: TRBV5-1; clone_size: NA; cdr3_aa: CASSLSGTGSQAFF; cdr3_nt: TGCGCCAGCAGCTTGTCCGGGACAGGGAGCCAAGCTTTCTTT
j_call: TRBJ2-3; d_call: TRBD1; v_call: TRBV7-2; clone_size: NA; cdr3_aa: CASSPHRGQDTQYF; cdr3_nt: TGTGCCAGCAGCCCACACAGGGGTCAGGATACGCAGTATTTT
j_call: TRBJ2-2; d_call: TRBD1; v_call: TRBV29-1; clone_size: NA; cdr3_aa: CSVERQGYTGELFF; cdr3_nt: TGCAGCGTTGAGAGACAGGGGTACACCGGGGAGCTGTTTTTT
j_call: TRBJ2-1; d_call: TRBD1; v_call: TRBV5-4; clone_size: NA; cdr3_aa: CASSLGQGLYNEQFF; cdr3_nt: TGTGCCAGCAGCTTGGGACAGGGGCTATACAATGAGCAGTTCTTC
j_call: TRBJ2-3; d_call: TRBD2; v_call: TRBV6-2/TRBV6-3; clone_size: NA; cdr3_aa: CASSPGLAGVRYTDTQYF; cdr3_nt: TGTGCCAGCAGTCCGGGACTAGCGGGGGTTCGGTACACAGATACGCAGTATTTT
j_call: TRBJ1-1; d_call: NA; v_call: TRBV7-9; clone_size: NA; cdr3_aa: CASSQRRGGERSEAFF; cdr3_nt: TGTGCCAGCAGCCAGAGGCGGGGTGGAGAACGGTCTGAAGCTTTCTTT
j_call: TRBJ2-7; d_call: TRBD2; v_call: TRBV7-6; clone_size: NA; cdr3_aa: CASSLEAGGLYEQYF; cdr3_nt: TGTGCCAGCAGCTTAGAAGCGGGGGGTCTCTACGAGCAGTACTTC
j_call: TRBJ1-1; d_call: NA; v_call: TRBV7-8; clone_size: NA; cdr3_aa: CASSLATGNTEAFF; cdr3_nt: TGTGCCAGCAGCTTAGCAACAGGGAACACTGAAGCTTTCTTT
j_call: TRBJ2-3; d_call: TRBD2; v_call: TRBV4-2; clone_size: NA; cdr3_aa: CASSQRAGGPGTQYF; cdr3_nt: TGTGCCAGCAGCCAACGCGCGGGGGGGCCAGGCACGCAGTATTTT